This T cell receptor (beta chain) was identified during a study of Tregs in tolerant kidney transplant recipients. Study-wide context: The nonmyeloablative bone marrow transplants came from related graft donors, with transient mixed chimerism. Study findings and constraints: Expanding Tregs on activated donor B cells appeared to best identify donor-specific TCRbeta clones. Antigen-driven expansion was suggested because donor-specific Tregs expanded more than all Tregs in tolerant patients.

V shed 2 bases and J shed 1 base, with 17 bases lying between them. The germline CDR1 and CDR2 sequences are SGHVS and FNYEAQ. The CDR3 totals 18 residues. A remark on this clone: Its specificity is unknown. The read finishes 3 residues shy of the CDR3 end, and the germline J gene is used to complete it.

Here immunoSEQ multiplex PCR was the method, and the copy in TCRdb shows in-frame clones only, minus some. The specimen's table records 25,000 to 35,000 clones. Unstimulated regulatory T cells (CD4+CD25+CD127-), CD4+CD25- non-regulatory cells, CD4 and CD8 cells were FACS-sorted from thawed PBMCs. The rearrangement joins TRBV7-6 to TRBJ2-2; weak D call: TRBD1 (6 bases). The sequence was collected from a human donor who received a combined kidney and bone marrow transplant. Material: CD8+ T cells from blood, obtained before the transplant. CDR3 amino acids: CASSLPRGTYENTGELFF. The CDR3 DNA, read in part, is TGTGCCAGCAGCTTACCTAGGGGGACCTATGAGAACACCGGGGAG.